A single sample is the source of the 23 T cell receptor beta chains below, sequenced in a study of cytomegalovirus exposure and HLA in healthy donors. The PCR employed 60 Vbeta primers together with 13 Jbeta primers. Profiling relied on immunoSEQ multiplex PCR, and the TCRdb table lists in-frame clones only, not all of them. This repertoire shows about 150,000 clones, roughly three quarters found once; its top ten account for 10% to 15%. The sample taken for sequencing was PBMCs. All receptors derive from a man in his thirties or forties in good health and CMV-seropositive.

This rearrangement joins TRBV19 to TRBJ2-5; TRBD1 aligns across 8 bases. CDR1 and CDR2 (germline): LNHDA, SQIVND (reference sequence). V lost 7 bases to trimming and J lost 4 bases; unmatched junction nucleotides: 2. This CDR3 comprises 12 residues. CDR3 sequence (DNA): TGTGCCAGTACCGACAGGGGAGAGACCCAGTACTTC. This gives the protein CASTDRGETQYF.

This clone was recorded a few times. V and J are TRBV5-4 and TRBJ2-2; D is undetermined. V was clipped by 0 bases and J by 1 base, with 4 bases between them. The CDR3 totals 14 residues. From germline, CDR1 is SGHNT and CDR2 YYREEE (reference sequence). DNA for the CDR3: TGTGCCAGCAGCTTGGAACTGAACACCGGGGAGCTGTTTTTT. It is translated as CASSLELNTGELFF. The variable domain in full, with the rest retrieved from reference TRBV5-4 and TRBJ2-2, is ETGVTQSPTHLIKTRGQQVTLRCSSQSGHNTVSWYQQALGQGPQFIFQYYREEENGRGNFPPRFSGLQFPNYSSELNVNALELDDSALYLCASSLELNTGELFFGEGSRLTVL.

This chain joins TRBV14 and TRBJ1-1; D remains ambiguous. The CDR3 extends over 16 amino acids. From germline, CDR1 is SGHDN and CDR2 FVKESK. V lost 3 bases and J lost 5, with 19 bases in between. The CDR3 sequence is CASSQRSRPGGTEAFF. The CDR3 DNA reads as TGTGCCAGCAGCCAGAGGTCCCGACCGGGCGGGACTGAAGCTTTCTTT.

This chain connects TRBV13 to TRBJ2-4; D uncertain. Germline V gene sequence: CDR1 PRHDT, CDR2 FYEKMQ (reference sequence). The CDR3 contains 16 residues. Trimming took off 4 bases at V and 0 bases at J, with 13 bases between the two ends. The CDR3 DNA reads as TGTGCCAGCAGCTCCCAGACTTTTTTAGCCAAAAACATTCAGTACTTC. Translating gives CASSSQTFLAKNIQYF.

This chain uses TRBV4-1 with TRBJ2-7, with D unresolved. V lost 2 bases, J lost 4 bases, and 9 bases lay in between. Germline V CDR1 and CDR2: MGHRA, YSYEKL. CDR3 length: 13 residues. The CDR3 coding sequence is TGCGCCAGCAGCCAAAGAGACGGGTACGAGCAGTACTTC. Encoded protein: CASSQRDGYEQYF.

This clone turned up a few times. The J gene is TRBJ1-1, the V gene TRBV7-9, with D hard to call. Germline V gene lookup returns CDR1 SEHNR and CDR2 FQNEAQ (reference sequence). The V gene lost 4 bases and the J gene lost 8 bases, with 11 bases spanning the gap. The CDR3 is made up of 12 amino acids. This CDR3 is CASSSGSNEAFF. CDR3 bases: TGTGCCAGCAGCTCCGGGTCCAACGAAGCTTTCTTT.

The chain is built from TRBV4-2 and TRBJ2-3, with D tentatively TRBD1 (6 bases). V lost 3 bases to trimming and J lost 5 bases, with 9 bases between them. The CDR3 loop spans 13 amino acids. Germline V gene data show CDR1 as LGHNA and CDR2 as YNFKEQ. The CDR3 DNA follows: TGTGCCAGCAGCCAGAAACAGGGAGATACGCAGTATTTT. This encodes CASSQKQGDTQYF.

Concerning this clone: The junction differs from germline at one of its ends, possibly a read error. The gene calls are TRBV7-9 and TRBJ2-1, with 9 positions matching TRBD1. The length of the CDR3 is 14 residues. CDR1 and CDR2 (germline): SEHNR, FQNEAQ (reference sequence). The CDR3 bases are TGTTCCAGCCGGGGGACAGGGTTGGTCGTCTACCAGTTCTTC. Translation gives CSSRGTGLVVYQFF.

This clone was recorded once. The chain couples TRBV7-2 to TRBJ1-5, with TRBD1 identical over 7 bases. The CDR3 is made up of 15 amino acids. Germline loops: CDR1 SGHTA, CDR2 FQGNSA. Trimming cost V 7 bases and J 6 bases; bases outside gene matches: 12. Written as DNA, the CDR3 is TGTGCCAGCACCCACGACAGGGAGATTAGTCAGCCCCAGCATTTT. Protein product: CASTHDREISQPQHF.

The chain couples TRBV19 to TRBJ1-1, with TRBD1 matching 8 bases. The CDR3 sequence is 15 residues long. J was trimmed by 1 base and V by 3 bases; bases with no gene match: 4. CDR1 LNHDA and CDR2 SQIVND come from the germline V gene (reference sequence). CDR3 region: CASSIPGQGNTEAFF. The CDR3 nucleotides read TGTGCCAGTAGTATCCCAGGACAGGGGAACACTGAAGCTTTCTTT.

The chain links TRBV28 to TRBJ1-1, with D unresolved. Trimming took off 1 base at V and 4 bases at J, with 7 bases between the two ends. Germline V gene sequence: CDR1 MDHEN, CDR2 SYDVKM. The CDR3 is 13 residues long. This chain's CDR3 is CASSLSGGTEAFF. The CDR3, as DNA: TGTGCCAGCAGTTTATCAGGAGGCACTGAAGCTTTCTTT.

V is TRBV5-5 and J is TRBJ1-1; D is ambiguous. The germline V gene encodes CDR1 SGHKS and CDR2 YYEKEE (reference sequence). The CDR3 contains 14 residues. The V gene lost 2 bases and the J gene lost 3 bases, with 11 bases spanning the gap. The CDR3 sequence: CASSFPGSDTEAFF. CDR3 in DNA: TGTGCCAGCAGCTTCCCGGGTAGTGACACTGAAGCTTTCTTT.

A note on this clone: The junction does not match germline at one end; this may be a read error. This sequence joins TRBV7-9 and TRBJ2-7; the match to TRBD2 covers 8 bases. From germline, CDR1 is SEHNR and CDR2 FQNEAQ (reference sequence). This CDR3 comprises 15 residues. CDR3 in amino acids: CSSSLSGTRGHEQYF. The DNA of the CDR3 is TGTTCCAGCAGCTTATCGGGGACTAGGGGCCACGAGCAGTACTTC.

This clone appeared a single time. The V call is TRBV27, the J call TRBJ2-2; no clear D gene. Per the germline V gene, CDR1 is MNHEY and CDR2 is SMNVEV (reference sequence). Trimming left V 2 bases short and J 0 bases short, with 7 bases between. This CDR3 is built from 15 residues. The CDR3 DNA follows: TGTGCCAGCAGTTTAGGGCATCCGAACACCGGGGAGCTGTTTTTT. It yields the protein CASSLGHPNTGELFF.

With respect to this clone: Different DNA sequences within this sample yield the same CDR3. The rearrangement uses TRBV5-1 and TRBJ2-3; D is uncertain. The CDR3 has 14 amino acids. With 0 bases removed from V and 2 bases from J, the gap between germline ends came to 7 bases. CDR1 is SGHRS and CDR2 is YFSETQ in the germline V gene. CDR3 residues: CASSLGLNTDTQYF. CDR3 DNA: TGCGCCAGCAGCTTGGGGCTCAACACAGATACGCAGTATTTT. Looking up the rest from reference TRBV5-1 and TRBJ2-3 gives the full variable domain: KAGVTQTPRYLIKTRGQQVTLSCSPISGHRSVSWYQQTPGQGLQFLFEYFSETQRNKGNFPGRFSGRQFSNSRSEMNVSTLELGDSALYLCASSLGLNTDTQYFGPGTRLTVL.

The CDR3 bases are TGTGCCAGCAGCGTCGGACAGGGGGCTCAAGAGACCCAGTACTTC. Amino acids: CASSVGQGAQETQYF. The rearrangement joins TRBV9 to TRBJ2-5; 11 nucleotides match TRBD1. Germline CDR1 and CDR2: SGDLS and YYNGEE. This CDR3 region has 15 residues. The V segment lost 2 bases and the J segment 2 bases; nucleotides outside the gene matches: 2.

The chain joins TRBV28 to TRBJ2-7, with 8 bases identical to TRBD2. The CDR3 covers 14 residues. From germline, CDR1 is MDHEN and CDR2 SYDVKM. Trimming at V came to 5 bases and at J to 7 bases, leaving 10 bases not matched to a gene. CDR3 region: CASSPPGTRREQYF. CDR3 DNA sequence: TGTGCCAGCAGTCCTCCCGGGACTAGAAGGGAGCAGTACTTC.

V is TRBV7-3 and J is TRBJ2-2; tentatively, D is TRBD2 (5 bases). CDR1 is SGHTA and CDR2 is FQGTGA in the germline V gene. Between the trimmed V and J ends, which lost 5 bases and 2 bases, there was a span of 18 bases. The CDR3 runs 17 residues. The CDR3 nucleotides are TGTGCCAGCAGCGTGACTTTGCGAAGCGGAAACACCGGGGAGCTGTTTTTT. Translated: CASSVTLRSGNTGELFF.

The chain couples TRBV27 to TRBJ1-1, with TRBD1 identical over 7 bases. There are 14 residues in the CDR3. Trimming removed 5 bases from V and 1 base from J; junction bases left unmatched: 4. Germline V CDR1 and CDR2: MNHEY, SMNVEV (reference sequence). In DNA, the CDR3 is TGTGCCAGCAGTCCGGGACAGAGGAACACTGAAGCTTTCTTT. This gives the protein CASSPGQRNTEAFF.

Comments on this clone: Germline and junction disagree at one end, which may indicate a read error. The chain employs TRBV7-9 and TRBJ1-2; D is unresolved. CDR3 size: 12 residues. The V gene's germline CDR1 is SEHNR and CDR2 FQNEAQ (reference sequence). CDR3 loop: CSSSLAGNGYTF. In DNA form, the CDR3 reads TGTTCCAGCAGCTTAGCCGGGAACGGCTACACCTTC.

The gene calls are TRBV27 and TRBJ1-4; weak D call: TRBD1 (6 bases). Germline lookup yields CDR1 MNHEY and CDR2 SMNVEV (reference sequence). Trimming stripped 6 bases from V and 1 base from J, with 15 bases between. The CDR3 is made up of 16 amino acids. The CDR3 region is CASRRDRGGTNEKLFF. For the CDR3, the DNA is TGTGCCAGCAGGAGGGACCGAGGGGGAACTAATGAAAAACTGTTTTTT.

V is TRBV19 and J is TRBJ1-1; 9 bases agree with TRBD1. Looked up from germline, CDR1 is LNHDA and CDR2 is SQIVND (reference sequence). After removal of 4 bases from V and 3 bases from J, the junction contained 3 bases not matched to a gene. CDR3 length: 14 residues. The CDR3 here is CASSTGQGHTEAFF. CDR3 DNA sequence: TGTGCCAGTAGTACGGGACAGGGTCACACTGAAGCTTTCTTT.

The V and J genes are TRBV18 and TRBJ2-2, with D perhaps matching TRBD1 (5 bases). The CDR3 extends over 16 amino acids. Trimming left V 3 bases short and J 8 bases short, with 19 bases between. Germline lookup yields CDR1 KGHSH and CDR2 LQKENI. The CDR3 protein is CASSPRQGPSGGELFF. The CDR3 coding sequence is TGTGCCAGCTCACCGAGGCAGGGCCCCTCAGGAGGGGAGCTGTTTTTT. Filled out from reference TRBV18 and TRBJ2-2, the complete variable domain reads NAGVMQNPRHLVRRRGQEARLRCSPMKGHSHVYWYRQLPEEGLKFMVYLQKENIIDESGMPKERFSAEFPKEGPSILRIQQVVRGDSAAYFCASSPRQGPSGGELFFGEGSRLTVL.